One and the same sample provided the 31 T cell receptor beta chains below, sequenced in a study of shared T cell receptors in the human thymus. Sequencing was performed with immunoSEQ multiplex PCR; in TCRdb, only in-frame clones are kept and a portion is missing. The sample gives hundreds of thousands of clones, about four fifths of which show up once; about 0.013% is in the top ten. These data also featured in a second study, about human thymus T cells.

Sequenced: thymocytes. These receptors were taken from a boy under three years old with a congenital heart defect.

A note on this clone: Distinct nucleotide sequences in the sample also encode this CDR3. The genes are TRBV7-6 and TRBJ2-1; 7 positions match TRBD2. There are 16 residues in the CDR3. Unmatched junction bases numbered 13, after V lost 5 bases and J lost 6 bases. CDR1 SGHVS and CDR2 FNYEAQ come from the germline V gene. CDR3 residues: CASSLRLADSPNEQFF. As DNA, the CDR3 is TGTGCCAGCAGCCTGAGGCTAGCGGACTCCCCCAATGAGCAGTTCTTC.

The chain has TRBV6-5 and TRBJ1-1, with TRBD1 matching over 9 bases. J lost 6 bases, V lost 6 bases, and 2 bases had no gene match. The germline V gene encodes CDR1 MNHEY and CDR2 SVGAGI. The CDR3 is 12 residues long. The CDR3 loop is CASSRTGAEAFF. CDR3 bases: TGTGCCAGCAGCCGGACAGGGGCTGAAGCTTTCTTT.

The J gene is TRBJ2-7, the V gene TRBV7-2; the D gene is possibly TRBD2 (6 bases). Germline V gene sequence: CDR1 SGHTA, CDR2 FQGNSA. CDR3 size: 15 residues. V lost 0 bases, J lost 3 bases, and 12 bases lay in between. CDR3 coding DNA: TGTGCCAGCAGCTTAGCCGGGAGCCCCCTCTACGAGCAGTACTTC. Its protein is CASSLAGSPLYEQYF. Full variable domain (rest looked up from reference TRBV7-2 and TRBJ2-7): GAGVSQSPSNKVTEKGKDVELRCDPISGHTALYWYRQSLGQGLEFLIYFQGNSAPDKSGLPSDRFSAERTGGSVSTLTIQRTQQEDSAVYLCASSLAGSPLYEQYFGPGTRLTVT.

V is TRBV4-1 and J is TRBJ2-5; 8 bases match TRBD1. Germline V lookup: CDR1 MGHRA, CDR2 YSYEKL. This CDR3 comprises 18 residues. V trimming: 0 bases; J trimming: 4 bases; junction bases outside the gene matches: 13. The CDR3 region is CASSQDSGAGGIGETQYF. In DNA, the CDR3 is TGCGCCAGCAGCCAAGATTCGGGCGCAGGGGGCATAGGAGAGACCCAGTACTTC.

CDR3 region: CASSSPSSGANVLTF. CDR3 nucleotide sequence: TGTGCCAGCAGCTCGCCTAGCTCTGGGGCCAACGTCCTGACTTTC. The genes are TRBV11-2 and TRBJ2-6, with D uncertain. Germline CDR1 SGHAT, CDR2 FQNNGV. The CDR3 totals 15 residues. V lost 4 bases to trimming and J lost 0 bases, with 7 bases between them.

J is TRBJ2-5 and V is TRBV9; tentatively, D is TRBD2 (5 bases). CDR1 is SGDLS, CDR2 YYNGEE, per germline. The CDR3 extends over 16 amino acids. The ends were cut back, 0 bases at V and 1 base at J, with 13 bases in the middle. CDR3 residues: CASSVAMVASQETQYF. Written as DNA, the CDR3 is TGTGCCAGCAGCGTAGCTATGGTAGCGTCCCAAGAGACCCAGTACTTC. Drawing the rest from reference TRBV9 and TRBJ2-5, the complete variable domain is DSGVTQTPKHLITATGQRVTLRCSPRSGDLSVYWYQQSLDQGLQFLIQYYNGEERAKGNILERFSAQQFPDLHSELNLSSLELGDSALYFCASSVAMVASQETQYFGPGTRLLVL.

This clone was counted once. Here the CDR3 reads CASSLDSDEQFF. CDR3 nucleotides: TGTGCCAGCAGCTTGGATAGCGATGAGCAGTTCTTC. The V gene is TRBV5-8, the J gene TRBJ2-1; possibly TRBD2 for D (5 bases). This CDR3 has 12 amino acids. V lost 0 bases, J lost 8 bases, and 6 bases lay in between. In germline, CDR1 is SGHTS, CDR2 YDEGEE.

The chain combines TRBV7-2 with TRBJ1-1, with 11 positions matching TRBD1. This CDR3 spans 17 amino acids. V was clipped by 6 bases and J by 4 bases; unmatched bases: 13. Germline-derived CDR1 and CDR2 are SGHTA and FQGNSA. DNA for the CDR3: TGTGCCAGCAGATGGGGGGACAGGGGGAGTTGGGGCACTGAAGCTTTCTTT. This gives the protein CASRWGDRGSWGTEAFF.

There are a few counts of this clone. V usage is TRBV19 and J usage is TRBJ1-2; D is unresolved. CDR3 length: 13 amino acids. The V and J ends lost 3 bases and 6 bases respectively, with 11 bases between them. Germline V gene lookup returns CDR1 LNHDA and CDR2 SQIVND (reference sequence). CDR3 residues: CASSIRAGHGYTF. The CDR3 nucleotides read TGTGCCAGTAGTATCCGGGCGGGCCATGGCTACACCTTC.

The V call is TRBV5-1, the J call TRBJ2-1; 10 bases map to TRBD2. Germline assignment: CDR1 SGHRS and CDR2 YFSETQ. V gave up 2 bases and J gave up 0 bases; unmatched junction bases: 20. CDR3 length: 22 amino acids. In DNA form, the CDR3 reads TGCGCCAGCAGCTTCAACTATGCCCTGGGGCTAGCGGGAGTCCCCTCCTACAATGAGCAGTTCTTC. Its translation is CASSFNYALGLAGVPSYNEQFF.

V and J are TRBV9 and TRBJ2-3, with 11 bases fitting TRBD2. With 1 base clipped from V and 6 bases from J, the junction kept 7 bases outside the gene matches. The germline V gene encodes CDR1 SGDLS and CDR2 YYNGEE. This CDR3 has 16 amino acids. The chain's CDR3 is CASSVRGLAVGDTQYF. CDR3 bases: TGTGCCAGCAGCGTAAGGGGACTAGCGGTAGGGGATACGCAGTATTTT.

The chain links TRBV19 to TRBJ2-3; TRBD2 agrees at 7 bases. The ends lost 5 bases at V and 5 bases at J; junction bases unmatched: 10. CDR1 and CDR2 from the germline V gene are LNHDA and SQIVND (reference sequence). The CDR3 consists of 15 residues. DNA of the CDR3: TGTGCCAGTAGTCCGGGAGGCCCGGGGGTAGATACGCAGTATTTT. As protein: CASSPGGPGVDTQYF.

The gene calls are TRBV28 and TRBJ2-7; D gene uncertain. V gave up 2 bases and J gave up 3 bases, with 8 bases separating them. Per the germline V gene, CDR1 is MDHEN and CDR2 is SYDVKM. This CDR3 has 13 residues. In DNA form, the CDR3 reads TGTGCCAGCAGTTTACTAGAGTTCTACGAGCAGTACTTC. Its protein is CASSLLEFYEQYF.

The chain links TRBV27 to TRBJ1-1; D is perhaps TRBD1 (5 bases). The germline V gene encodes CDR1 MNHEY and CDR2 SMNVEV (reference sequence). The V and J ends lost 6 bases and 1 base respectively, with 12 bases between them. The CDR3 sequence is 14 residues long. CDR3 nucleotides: TGTGCCAGCAGCCTTAAAGGGGCGAACACTGAAGCTTTCTTT. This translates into CASSLKGANTEAFF.

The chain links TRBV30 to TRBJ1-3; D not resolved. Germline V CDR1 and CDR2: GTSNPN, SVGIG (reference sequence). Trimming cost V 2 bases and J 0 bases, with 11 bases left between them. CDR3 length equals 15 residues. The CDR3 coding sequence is TGTGCCTGGAGTAGGAAAGACTTCTCTGGAAACACCATATATTTT. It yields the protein CAWSRKDFSGNTIYF.

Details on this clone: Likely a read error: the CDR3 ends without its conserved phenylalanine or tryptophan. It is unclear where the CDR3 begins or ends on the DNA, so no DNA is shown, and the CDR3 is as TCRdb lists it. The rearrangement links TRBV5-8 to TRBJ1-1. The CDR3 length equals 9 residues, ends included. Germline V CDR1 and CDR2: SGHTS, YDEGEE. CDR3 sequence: CASSCRPSV.

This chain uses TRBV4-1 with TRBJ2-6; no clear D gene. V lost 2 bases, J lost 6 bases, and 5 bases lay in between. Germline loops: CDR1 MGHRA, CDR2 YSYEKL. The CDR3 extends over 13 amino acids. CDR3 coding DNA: TGCGCCAGCAGCCAACGCGCGGCCAACGTCCTGACTTTC. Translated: CASSQRAANVLTF.

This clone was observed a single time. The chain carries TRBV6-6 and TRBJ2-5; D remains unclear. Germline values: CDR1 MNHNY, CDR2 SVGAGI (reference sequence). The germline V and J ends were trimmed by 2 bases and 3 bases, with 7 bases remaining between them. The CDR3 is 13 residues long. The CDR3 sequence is CASSYPQEETQYF. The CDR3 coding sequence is TGTGCCAGCAGTTACCCCCAGGAAGAGACCCAGTACTTC.

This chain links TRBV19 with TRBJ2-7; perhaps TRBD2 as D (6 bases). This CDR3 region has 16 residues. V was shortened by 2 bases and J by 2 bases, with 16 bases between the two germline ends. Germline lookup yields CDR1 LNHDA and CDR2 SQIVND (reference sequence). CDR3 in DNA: TGTGCCAGTAGTATAAAACCCCCGGGAGCCCCCTACGAGCAGTACTTC. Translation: CASSIKPPGAPYEQYF.

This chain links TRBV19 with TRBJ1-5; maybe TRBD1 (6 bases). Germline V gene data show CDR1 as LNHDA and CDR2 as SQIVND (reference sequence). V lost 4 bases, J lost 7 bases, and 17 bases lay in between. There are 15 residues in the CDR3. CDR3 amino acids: CASSTAQDRRQPQHF. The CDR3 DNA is TGTGCCAGTAGTACAGCCCAGGACAGAAGGCAGCCCCAGCATTTT.

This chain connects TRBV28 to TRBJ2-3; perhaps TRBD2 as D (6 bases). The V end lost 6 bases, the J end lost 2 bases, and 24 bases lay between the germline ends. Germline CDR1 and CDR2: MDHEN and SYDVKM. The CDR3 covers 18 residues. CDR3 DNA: TGTGCCAGCAGCCATACCGTCATGGTGGCGGGAACCACAGATACGCAGTATTTT. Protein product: CASSHTVMVAGTTDTQYF.

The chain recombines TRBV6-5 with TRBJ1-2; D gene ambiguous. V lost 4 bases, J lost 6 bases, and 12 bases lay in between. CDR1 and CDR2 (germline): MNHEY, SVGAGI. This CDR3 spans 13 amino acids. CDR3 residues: CASSSPRFNGYTF. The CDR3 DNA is TGTGCCAGCAGTTCACCTAGGTTTAATGGCTACACCTTC.

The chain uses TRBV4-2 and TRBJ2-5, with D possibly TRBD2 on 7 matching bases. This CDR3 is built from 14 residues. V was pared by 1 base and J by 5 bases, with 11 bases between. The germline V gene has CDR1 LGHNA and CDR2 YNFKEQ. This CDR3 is CASSQGKGGETQYF. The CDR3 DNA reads TGTGCCAGCAGCCAAGGGAAGGGGGGGGAGACCCAGTACTTC.

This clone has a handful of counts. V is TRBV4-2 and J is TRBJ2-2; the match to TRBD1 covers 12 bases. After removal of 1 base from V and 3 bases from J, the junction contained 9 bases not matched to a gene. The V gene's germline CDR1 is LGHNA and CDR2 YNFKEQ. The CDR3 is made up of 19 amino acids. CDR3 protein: CASSQAGTGGLVYTGELFF. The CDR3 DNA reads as TGTGCCAGCAGCCAAGCCGGGACAGGGGGCTTAGTTTACACCGGGGAGCTGTTTTTT.

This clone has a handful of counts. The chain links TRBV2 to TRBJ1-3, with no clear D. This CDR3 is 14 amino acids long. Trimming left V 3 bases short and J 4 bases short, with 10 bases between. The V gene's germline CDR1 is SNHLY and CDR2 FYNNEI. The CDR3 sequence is CASSEGPGGNTIYF. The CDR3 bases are TGTGCCAGCAGTGAGGGTCCGGGGGGAAACACCATATATTTT.

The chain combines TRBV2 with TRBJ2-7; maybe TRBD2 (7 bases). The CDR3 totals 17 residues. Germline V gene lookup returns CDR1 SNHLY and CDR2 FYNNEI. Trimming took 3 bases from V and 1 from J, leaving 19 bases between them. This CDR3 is CASSDLGGPDTSYEQYF. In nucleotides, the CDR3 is TGTGCCAGCAGTGATCTGGGGGGGCCGGACACATCCTACGAGCAGTACTTC.

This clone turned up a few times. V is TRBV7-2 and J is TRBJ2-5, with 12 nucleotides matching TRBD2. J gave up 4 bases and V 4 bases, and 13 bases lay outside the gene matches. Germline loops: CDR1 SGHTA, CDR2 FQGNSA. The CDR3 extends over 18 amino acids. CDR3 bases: TGTGCCAGCAGCTCTTGGGTTCTAGCGGGAGGGCCGAGAGAGACCCAGTACTTC. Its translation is CASSSWVLAGGPRETQYF.

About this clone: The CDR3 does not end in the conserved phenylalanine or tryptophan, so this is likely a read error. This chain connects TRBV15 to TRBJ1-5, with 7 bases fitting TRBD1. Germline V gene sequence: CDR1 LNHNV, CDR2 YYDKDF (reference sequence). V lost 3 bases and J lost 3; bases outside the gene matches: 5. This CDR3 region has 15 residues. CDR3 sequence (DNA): TGTGCCACCAGCAGTACAGGGGAGGACAATCAGCCCCAGCATTTG. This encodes CATSSTGEDNQPQHL.

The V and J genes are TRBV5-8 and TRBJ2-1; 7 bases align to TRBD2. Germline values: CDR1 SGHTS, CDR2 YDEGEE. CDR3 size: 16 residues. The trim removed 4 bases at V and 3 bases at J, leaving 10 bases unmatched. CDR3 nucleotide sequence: TGTGCCAGCAGCCTGGAGGCTAGCGGAGGCTACAATGAGCAGTTCTTC. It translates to CASSLEASGGYNEQFF.

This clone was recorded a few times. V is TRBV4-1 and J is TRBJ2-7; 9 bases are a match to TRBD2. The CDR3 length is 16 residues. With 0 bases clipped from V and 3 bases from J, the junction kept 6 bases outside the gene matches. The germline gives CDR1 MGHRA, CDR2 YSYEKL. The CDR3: CASSQDLWTSDYEQYF. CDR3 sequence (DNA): TGCGCCAGCAGCCAAGATCTTTGGACTAGCGACTACGAGCAGTACTTC.

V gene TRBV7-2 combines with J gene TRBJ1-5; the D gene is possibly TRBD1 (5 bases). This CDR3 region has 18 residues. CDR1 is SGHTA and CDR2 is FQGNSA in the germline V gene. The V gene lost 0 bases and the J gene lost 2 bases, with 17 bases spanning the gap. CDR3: CASSLAGSDRGGNQPQHF. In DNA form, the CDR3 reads TGTGCCAGCAGCTTAGCGGGGTCAGACCGGGGGGGCAATCAGCCCCAGCATTTT.